The clone carrying this T cell receptor beta chain has a handful of counts. No antigen is known for it. The data stem from a study of T-cell memory formation after mild COVID-19. Study conclusions and caveats: The finding that pre-infection memory included some responding clones suggested that cross-reactive memory joined. CD4+ clones that contracted lay mainly in CM and EM; CD8+ ones lay in EMRA.

With constant-segment primers, 5'RACE yielded cDNA libraries of TCR alpha and TCR beta that carried sample barcodes and UMIs. TCRdb ran MiXCR on the 5' RACE reads and lists one entry per CDR3 protein. The profile shows about 150,000 distinct CDR3 sequences, 20% to 25% of them singletons. The CDR3 runs to 15 residues. V gave up 3 bases and J gave up 5 bases, with 17 bases separating them. The germline V gene has CDR1 SQVTM and CDR2 ANQGSEA. Sequences were obtained from PBMCs or a T cell subset sorted from them (not recorded which). This TCR derives from an adult woman who had mild COVID-19 (a few samples of this study predate the infection). Cell type and time point are not known. The chain uses TRBV29-1 and TRBJ2-1, with no clear D. The CDR3 DNA follows: TGCAGCGTTGAGAGTCCCTATGAAGTGAACAATGAGCAGTTCTTC. It codes for CSVESPYEVNNEQFF.